This T cell receptor (beta chain) was found in a study of blood T cell repertoires in COVID-19. Study-wide context: The origin of the acute and convalescent COVID-19 samples was the United States, Italy and Spain. PBMCs, B-cell-depleted T cells, or T cells provided the cDNA or gDNA that made up the material.

This CDR3 has 15 residues. Germline loops: CDR1 SGHAT, CDR2 FQDESV (reference sequence). After removal of 5 bases from V and 1 base from J, the junction contained 4 bases not matched to a gene. As originally analysed: Researchers report that nucleated cell counts were estimated from reference gene primer amplification. Sequencing used immunoSEQ multiplex PCR; TCRdb keeps in-frame clones, though not all of them. The D gene and trimming were derived from the DNA, and the V and J assignments and clone size from that table. The sample carries some 270,000 clones, about nine tenths recorded once. This TCR derives from a man in his forties or fifties with acute or convalescent COVID-19. The sequencing sample was made of peripheral blood. The chain is built from TRBV11-1 and TRBJ1-2, with 10 bases fitting TRBD1. This CDR3 reads CASSHGTGVNYGYTF. CDR3 DNA: TGTGCCAGCAGCCACGGGACAGGGGTTAACTATGGCTACACCTTC.